These T cell receptor beta chains were read from a single sample in a study of T cells in Graves' hyperthyroidism and ophthalmopathy. Via MiXCR, TCRdb re-called the multiplex PCR reads, giving one row per CDR3 protein. The sample includes hundreds of thousands of distinct CDR3 sequences, roughly 19% seen only once; the top ten take 39%. Material for sequencing was blood. The receptors stem from a man aged 50-60 years with Graves' ophthalmopathy. CDR3s include the opening cysteine and the closing phenylalanine or tryptophan. Each record gives: J gene, D gene, clone size, V gene, CDR3 protein, CDR3 DNA. A D gene is named only where the DNA matches it firmly. Where a row states a size, it is once, few, many or the class of an expanded clone; other rows omit it.

J: TRBJ1-2; D: .; size: many; V: TRBV5-1; CDR3: CASSLGDGKAYGYTF; DNA: TGCGCCAGCAGCTTGGGTGACGGTAAAGCCTATGGCTACACCTTC
J: TRBJ1-5; D: .; size: many; V: TRBV20-1; CDR3: CSARETGLQPQHF; DNA: TGCAGTGCTAGAGAAACAGGGTTGCAGCCCCAGCATTTT
J: TRBJ1-6; D: .; size: .; V: TRBV6-6; CDR3: CASSYSSARGSPLHF; DNA: TGTGCCAGCAGTTACTCGAGTGCCCGTGGGTCACCCCTCCACTTT
J: TRBJ1-1; D: .; size: .; V: TRBV9; CDR3: CASSEGMADTEAFF; DNA: TGTGCCAGCAGCGAGGGAATGGCGGACACTGAAGCTTTCTTT
J: TRBJ2-3; D: TRBD2; size: .; V: TRBV20-1; CDR3: CSATSLAGGADTQYF; DNA: TGCAGTGCCACCTCTCTAGCGGGAGGGGCAGATACGCAGTATTTT
J: TRBJ2-7; D: .; size: .; V: TRBV5-1; CDR3: CASSLVAGRTYEQYF; DNA: TGCGCCAGCAGCTTGGTAGCAGGGAGAACCTACGAGCAGTACTTC
J: TRBJ1-4; D: .; size: many; V: TRBV13; CDR3: CASFDRDNEKLFF; DNA: TGTGCCAGCTTCGACAGAGACAATGAAAAACTGTTTTTT
J: TRBJ2-7; D: TRBD2; size: .; V: TRBV3-1; CDR3: CASSPPTSGAGGDFEQYF; DNA: TGTGCCAGCAGCCCCCCGACTAGCGGGGCTGGAGGTGACTTCGAGCAGTACTTC
J: TRBJ1-4; D: TRBD1; size: many; V: TRBV11-2; CDR3: CASSRGGRATNEKLFF; DNA: TGTGCCAGCAGTCGAGGGGGCAGGGCAACTAATGAAAAACTGTTTTTT
J: TRBJ2-2; D: .; size: .; V: TRBV19; CDR3: CAGSRGGGELFF; DNA: TGTGCCGGTAGTCGAGGAGGCGGGGAGCTGTTTTTT
J: TRBJ2-7; D: .; size: .; V: TRBV6-1; CDR3: CASSYRRGGYEQYF; DNA: TGTGCCAGCAGTTATAGGCGGGGTGGGTACGAGCAGTACTTC
J: TRBJ1-2; D: .; size: few; V: TRBV28; CDR3: CASSLGRFDYGYTF; DNA: TGTGCCAGCAGTTTAGGACGGTTCGATTATGGCTACACCTTC
J: TRBJ2-2; D: TRBD1; size: .; V: TRBV5-8; CDR3: CASSFGTATGELFF; DNA: TGTGCCAGCAGCTTCGGGACAGCAACCGGGGAGCTGTTTTTT
J: TRBJ2-7; D: .; size: few; V: TRBV24-1; CDR3: CATSDLGDNEQYF; DNA: TGTGCCACCAGTGATTTAGGAGATAACGAGCAGTACTTC
J: TRBJ1-5; D: .; size: many; V: TRBV28; CDR3: CASSMVDQPQHF; DNA: TGTGCCAGCAGTATGGTGGATCAGCCCCAGCATTTT
J: TRBJ2-2; D: TRBD1; size: few; V: TRBV11-1; CDR3: CASGGQGDTGELFF; DNA: TGTGCCAGCGGGGGACAGGGGGACACCGGGGAGCTGTTTTTT
J: TRBJ2-3; D: TRBD2; size: many; V: TRBV20-1; CDR3: CSARGLAGGPSSADTQYF; DNA: TGCAGTGCTAGGGGACTAGCGGGAGGGCCCTCCTCCGCAGATACGCAGTATTTT
J: TRBJ2-7; D: TRBD1; size: many; V: TRBV27; CDR3: CASSIGTGAYEQYF; DNA: TGTGCCAGCAGTATTGGGACAGGGGCCTACGAGCAGTACTTC
J: TRBJ2-1; D: TRBD2; size: few; V: TRBV6-1; CDR3: CASSERAGGPEEQFF; DNA: TGTGCCAGCAGTGAAAGGGCGGGAGGGCCGGAAGAGCAGTTCTTC
J: TRBJ1-5; D: TRBD1; size: .; V: TRBV27; CDR3: CASSLSGGGQPQHF; DNA: TGTGCCAGCAGTTTATCAGGGGGCGGACAGCCCCAGCATTTT
J: TRBJ2-4; D: .; size: .; V: TRBV30; CDR3: CAWSIDVDGEKRAKNIQYF; DNA: TGTGCCTGGAGTATCGATGTTGACGGGGAGAAGCGAGCCAAAAACATTCAGTACTTC
J: TRBJ1-1; D: .; size: .; V: TRBV6-1; CDR3: CVSSPGTTEAFF; DNA: TGTGTCAGCAGCCCCGGGACCACTGAAGCTTTCTTT
J: TRBJ2-2; D: TRBD2; size: .; V: TRBV24-1; CDR3: CATSDRGLAYTGELFF; DNA: TGTGCCACCAGTGATCGGGGACTAGCTTACACCGGGGAGCTGTTTTTT
J: TRBJ2-1; D: TRBD2; size: many; V: TRBV12-3/TRBV12-4; CDR3: CASSLFPSGRASNEQFF; DNA: TGTGCCAGCAGTTTGTTTCCTAGCGGGAGGGCCTCAAATGAGCAGTTCTTC
J: TRBJ2-1; D: .; size: many; V: TRBV20-1; CDR3: CSARREEQFF; DNA: TGCAGTGCTAGGCGAGAGGAGCAGTTCTTC
J: TRBJ1-5; D: TRBD1; size: many; V: TRBV12-3/TRBV12-4; CDR3: CASSQGANQPQHF; DNA: TGTGCCAGCAGTCAGGGGGCGAATCAGCCCCAGCATTTT